This T cell receptor (beta chain) appears in the sequencing data of a study of cytomegalovirus exposure and HLA in healthy donors. Background on the study: Earlier, 95 million to 130 million unique TCR beta sequences were recovered from approximately 200 million T cells by an analysis.

This CDR3 is 15 amino acids long. Trimming cost V 4 bases and J 0 bases; bases outside gene matches: 4. Germline loops: CDR1 LNHDA, CDR2 SQIVND (reference sequence). Amplification used 60 Vbeta primers and 13 Jbeta primers. The assay was immunoSEQ multiplex PCR, and TCRdb's table has in-frame clones only and misses some. This table holds 130,000 or so clones. General study points: TCR beta V segments were, for the most part, productive about 87% or about 30% of the time in an earlier analysis. DRB1 showed the most TCR associations and HLA-C the fewest in a later analysis, as rates varied by HLA locus. Among the most significant clusters, several appeared linked to common viral pathogens in a later analysis.

As concerns this clone: What it binds is not known.

Sequencing was carried out using PBMCs. V usage is TRBV19 and J usage is TRBJ1-1; 8 bases fit TRBD1. The source is a woman aged 40 to 50 in good health and CMV-seronegative. CDR3: CASSTRTGMNTEAFF. DNA of the CDR3: TGTGCCAGTAGTACCCGGACAGGGATGAACACTGAAGCTTTCTTT.